A single TCR beta chain is shown here with its context. J was trimmed by 2 bases and V by 6 bases; bases with no gene match: 6. The CDR3 has 14 residues. CDR1 and CDR2 from the germline V gene are MNHEY and SVGAGI. Profiled with immunoSEQ multiplex PCR; TCRdb holds only in-frame clones, not every one. The data contain about 150,000 clones, 90% to 95% of them singletons. The data were obtained in a study of control samples from healthy donors and cancer patients. The clonotype originates from a woman aged 18-35 years in good health. V and J are TRBV6-5 and TRBJ2-7; 8 nucleotides align to TRBD2. Sequences were obtained from blood. The CDR3 loop is CASRIRAGAYEQYF. In DNA, the CDR3 is TGTGCCAGCAGAATACGAGCGGGAGCCTACGAGCAGTACTTC.